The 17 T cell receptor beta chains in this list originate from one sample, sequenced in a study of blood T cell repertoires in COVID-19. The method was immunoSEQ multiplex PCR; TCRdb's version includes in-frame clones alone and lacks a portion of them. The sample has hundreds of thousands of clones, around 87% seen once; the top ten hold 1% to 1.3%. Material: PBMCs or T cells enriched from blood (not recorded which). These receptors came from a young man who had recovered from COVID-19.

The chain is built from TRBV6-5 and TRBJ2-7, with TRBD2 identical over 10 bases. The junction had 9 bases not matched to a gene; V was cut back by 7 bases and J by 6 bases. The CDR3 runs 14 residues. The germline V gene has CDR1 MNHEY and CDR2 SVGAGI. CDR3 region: CASNPGTSAFEQYF. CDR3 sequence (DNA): TGTGCCAGCAACCCCGGGACTAGCGCCTTCGAGCAGTACTTC.

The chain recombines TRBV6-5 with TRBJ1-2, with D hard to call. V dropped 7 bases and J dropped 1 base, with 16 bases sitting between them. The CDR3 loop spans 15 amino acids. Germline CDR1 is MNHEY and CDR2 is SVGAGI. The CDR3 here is CASTLREGGNYGYTF. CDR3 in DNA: TGTGCCAGCACCCTTCGGGAGGGCGGTAACTATGGCTACACCTTC.

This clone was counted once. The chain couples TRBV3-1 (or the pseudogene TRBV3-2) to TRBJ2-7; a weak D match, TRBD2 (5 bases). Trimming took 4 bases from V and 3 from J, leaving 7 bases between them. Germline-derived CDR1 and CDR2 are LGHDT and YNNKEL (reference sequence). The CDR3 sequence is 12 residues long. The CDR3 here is CASSLSDYEQYF. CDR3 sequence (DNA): TGTGCCAGCAGCCTTAGCGACTACGAGCAGTACTTC.

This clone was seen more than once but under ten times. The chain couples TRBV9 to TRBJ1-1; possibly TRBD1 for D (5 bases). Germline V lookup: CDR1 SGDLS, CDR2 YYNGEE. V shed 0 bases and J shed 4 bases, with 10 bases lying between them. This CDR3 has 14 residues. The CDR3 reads CASSVGGDATEAFF. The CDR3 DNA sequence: TGTGCCAGCAGCGTAGGGGGGGATGCCACTGAAGCTTTCTTT.

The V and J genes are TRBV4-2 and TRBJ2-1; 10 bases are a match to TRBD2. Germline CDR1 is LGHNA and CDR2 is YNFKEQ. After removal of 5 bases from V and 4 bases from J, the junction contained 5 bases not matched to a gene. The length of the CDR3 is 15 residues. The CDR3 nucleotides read TGTGCCAGCAGCGATGGGACTAGCGATTACAATGAGCAGTTCTTC. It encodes CASSDGTSDYNEQFF.

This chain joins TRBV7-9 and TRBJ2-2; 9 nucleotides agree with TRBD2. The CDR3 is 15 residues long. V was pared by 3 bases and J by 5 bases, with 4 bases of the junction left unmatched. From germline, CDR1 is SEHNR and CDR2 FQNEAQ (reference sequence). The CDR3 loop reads CASSFSSGRTGELFF. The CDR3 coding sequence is TGTGCCAGCAGCTTTTCCAGCGGGAGGACCGGGGAGCTGTTTTTT.

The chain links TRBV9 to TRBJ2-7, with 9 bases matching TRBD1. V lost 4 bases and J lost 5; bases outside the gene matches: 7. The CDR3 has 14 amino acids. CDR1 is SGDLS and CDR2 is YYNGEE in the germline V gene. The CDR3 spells CASSPWTGVDEQYF. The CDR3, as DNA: TGTGCCAGCAGCCCCTGGACAGGGGTGGACGAGCAGTACTTC.

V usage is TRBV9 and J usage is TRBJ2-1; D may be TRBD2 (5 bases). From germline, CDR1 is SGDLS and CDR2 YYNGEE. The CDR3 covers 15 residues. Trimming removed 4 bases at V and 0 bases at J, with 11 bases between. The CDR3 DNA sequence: TGTGCCAGCAGCTCATCGGGGAGCTCCTACAATGAGCAGTTCTTC. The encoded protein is CASSSSGSSYNEQFF.

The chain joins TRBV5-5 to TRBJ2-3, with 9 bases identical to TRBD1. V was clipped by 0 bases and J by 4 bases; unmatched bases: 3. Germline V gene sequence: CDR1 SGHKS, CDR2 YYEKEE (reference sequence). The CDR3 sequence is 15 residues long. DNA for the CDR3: TGTGCCAGCAGCTTGGACTGGACAGGGGCAGATACGCAGTATTTT. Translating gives CASSLDWTGADTQYF.

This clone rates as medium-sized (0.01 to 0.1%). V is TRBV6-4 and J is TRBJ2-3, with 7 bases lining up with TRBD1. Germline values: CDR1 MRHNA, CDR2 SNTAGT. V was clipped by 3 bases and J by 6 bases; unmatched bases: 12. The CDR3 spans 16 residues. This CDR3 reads CASSERGQGEADTQYF. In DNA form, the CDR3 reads TGTGCCAGCAGTGAAAGGGGGCAGGGGGAAGCCGATACGCAGTATTTT.

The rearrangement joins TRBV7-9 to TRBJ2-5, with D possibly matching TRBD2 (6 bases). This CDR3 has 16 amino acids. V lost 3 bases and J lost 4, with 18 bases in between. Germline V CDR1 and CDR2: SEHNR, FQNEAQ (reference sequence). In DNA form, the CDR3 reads TGTGCCAGCAGCTTCCAGACTTCTAGCGAGAGAGAGACCCAGTACTTC. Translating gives CASSFQTSSERETQYF.

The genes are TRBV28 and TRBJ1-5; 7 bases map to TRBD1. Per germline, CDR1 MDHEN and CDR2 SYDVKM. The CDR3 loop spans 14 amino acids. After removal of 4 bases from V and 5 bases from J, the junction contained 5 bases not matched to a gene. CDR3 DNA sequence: TGTGCCAGCAGTTGGGACAGAATTGATCAGCCCCAGCATTTT. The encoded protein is CASSWDRIDQPQHF.

The CDR3 sequence: CASSPLGTSGGPWEQYF. CDR3 in DNA: TGTGCCAGCAGCCCCCTGGGGACTAGCGGGGGCCCTTGGGAGCAGTACTTC. This chain uses TRBV9 with TRBJ2-7; 14 bases map to TRBD2. Germline lookup yields CDR1 SGDLS and CDR2 YYNGEE. The V segment lost 4 bases and the J segment 7 bases; nucleotides outside the gene matches: 13. CDR3 length: 17 amino acids.

The CDR3 DNA sequence: TGCGCCAGCAGCTTGGGGGGCAGTGTGAACACTGAAGCTTTCTTT. Encoded protein: CASSLGGSVNTEAFF. This chain links TRBV5-1 with TRBJ1-1; tentative D call: TRBD1 (5 bases). The germline gives CDR1 SGHRS, CDR2 YFSETQ. The V end was cut by 0 bases, the J end by 0 bases, with 9 bases between. This CDR3 region has 15 residues.

The CDR3 here is CATSVAGWSDTQYF. The CDR3 nucleotides read TGTGCCACCAGTGTGGCAGGGTGGTCGGATACGCAGTATTTT. The chain has TRBV15 and TRBJ2-3; D is possibly TRBD1 (5 bases). Trimming cost V 6 bases and J 6 bases, with 16 bases left between them. This CDR3 region has 14 residues. The germline gives CDR1 LNHNV, CDR2 YYDKDF (reference sequence).

CDR3 amino acids: CASSWAEGYNEQFF. CDR3 bases: TGTGCCAGCAGCTGGGCTGAGGGATACAATGAGCAGTTCTTC. J is TRBJ2-1 and V is TRBV7-2, with a weak D call TRBD2 (5 bases). The CDR3 has 14 amino acids. In germline, CDR1 is SGHTA, CDR2 FQGNSA. With 4 bases removed from V and 4 bases from J, the gap between germline ends came to 11 bases.

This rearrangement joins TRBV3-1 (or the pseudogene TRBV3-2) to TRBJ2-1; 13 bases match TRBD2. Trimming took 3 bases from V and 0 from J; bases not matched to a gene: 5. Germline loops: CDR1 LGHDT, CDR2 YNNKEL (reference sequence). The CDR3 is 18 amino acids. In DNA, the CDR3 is TGTGCCAGCAGCCACGGACTAGCGGGAGTGAGCTCCTACAATGAGCAGTTCTTC. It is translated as CASSHGLAGVSSYNEQFF.